The 17 T cell receptor beta chains given below trace back to one sample, sequenced in a study of blood T cell repertoires in COVID-19. Sequenced by immunoSEQ multiplex PCR; TCRdb stores in-frame clones only, minus some. The repertoire holds 250,000 to 350,000 clones, with just under 90% as singletons. The specimen was PBMCs or T cells enriched from blood (not recorded which). The receptors were sampled from a woman aged 50 to 60 who had been exposed to COVID-19.

This chain links TRBV19 with TRBJ1-2; D is possibly TRBD1 (6 bases). V dropped 3 bases and J dropped 4 bases, with 15 bases sitting between them. CDR1 LNHDA and CDR2 SQIVND come from the germline V gene (reference sequence). The CDR3 sequence is 15 residues long. The DNA for the CDR3 is TGTGCCAGTAGTATGTCCCAACAGGGCCGCTATGGCTACACCTTC. Translated: CASSMSQQGRYGYTF.

V and J are TRBV4-1 and TRBJ2-1; 14 bases align to TRBD2. Unmatched junction bases numbered 9, after V lost 6 bases and J lost 2 bases. Per the germline V gene, CDR1 is MGHRA and CDR2 is YSYEKL. This CDR3 region has 18 residues. In DNA form, the CDR3 reads TGCGCCAGCAGTTGGGGGACTAGCGGGGGATTCACCTACAATGAGCAGTTCTTC. Protein product: CASSWGTSGGFTYNEQFF.

The chain uses TRBV6-2 or TRBV6-3 and TRBJ2-5; 10 bases line up with TRBD2. The CDR3 length is 15 residues. V lost 5 bases and J lost 2; bases outside the gene matches: 5. Per germline, CDR1 MNHEY and CDR2 SVGEGT. The CDR3 loop is CASSQSGGGQETQYF. The CDR3 coding sequence is TGTGCCAGCAGTCAAAGCGGGGGGGGGCAAGAGACCCAGTACTTC.

This sequence joins TRBV5-6 and TRBJ1-2; 9 bases fit TRBD1. V was pared by 3 bases and J by 6 bases, with 9 bases of the junction left unmatched. Germline CDR1 SGHDT, CDR2 YYEEEE. The CDR3 extends over 15 amino acids. Here the CDR3 reads CASSWRDRAVHGYTF. CDR3 DNA sequence: TGTGCCAGCAGCTGGCGGGACAGGGCGGTTCATGGCTACACCTTC. The full variable domain, completed using reference TRBV5-6 and TRBJ1-2, is DAGVTQSPTHLIKTRGQQVTLRCSPKSGHDTVSWYQQALGQGPQFIFQYYEEEERQRGNFPDRFSGHQFPNYSSELNVNALLLGDSALYLCASSWRDRAVHGYTFGSGTRLTVV.

The CDR3 nucleotides read TGTGCCACCAGCACATCGACAGGTCGAGACACAGATACGCAGTATTTT. It encodes CATSTSTGRDTDTQYF. V is TRBV15 and J is TRBJ2-3, with D possibly TRBD1 on 6 matching bases. CDR1 and CDR2 from the germline V gene are LNHNV and YYDKDF (reference sequence). The CDR3 has 16 residues. Trimming took off 4 bases at V and 2 bases at J, with 16 bases between the two ends.

The J gene is TRBJ1-2, the V gene TRBV6-5; a possible D gene is TRBD1 (6 bases). V was pared by 2 bases and J by 8 bases, with 15 bases between. Germline V gene lookup returns CDR1 MNHEY and CDR2 SVGAGI. This CDR3 spans 14 amino acids. CDR3 sequence: CASSYTGPKSGYTF. As DNA, the CDR3 is TGTGCCAGCAGTTACACAGGGCCGAAGTCCGGCTACACCTTC.

This chain uses TRBV18 with TRBJ1-1; TRBD1 agrees at 8 bases. CDR3 length: 15 amino acids. V was clipped by 2 bases and J by 4 bases; unmatched bases: 6. Germline assignment: CDR1 KGHSH and CDR2 LQKENI. CDR3 DNA sequence: TGTGCCAGCTCACCAAATACAGGGGGGAGCACTGAAGCTTTCTTT. Protein: CASSPNTGGSTEAFF.

This chain links TRBV3-1 (or the pseudogene TRBV3-2) with TRBJ1-2, with D tentatively TRBD1 (5 bases). Germline CDR1 reads LGHDT; CDR2 reads YNNKEL (reference sequence). This CDR3 contains 13 residues. Trimming pared 1 base from V and 4 bases from J, leaving 7 bases between. CDR3 sequence: CASSQGGSYGYTF. In nucleotides, the CDR3 is TGTGCCAGCAGCCAAGGGGGCTCCTATGGCTACACCTTC.

The chain employs TRBV18 and TRBJ2-7, with 8 bases aligning to TRBD1. CDR1 and CDR2 from the germline V gene are KGHSH and LQKENI. The CDR3 spans 19 residues. Trimming took 0 bases from V and 0 from J; bases not matched to a gene: 13. CDR3 coding DNA: TGTGCCAGCTCACCACCGTTTGGACAGGGAAGAGGGGGCTCCTACGAGCAGTACTTC. This sequence encodes CASSPPFGQGRGGSYEQYF.

The rearrangement joins TRBV28 to TRBJ1-1; possible D gene TRBD1, 6 bases. This CDR3 spans 15 amino acids. The V and J ends lost 5 bases and 4 bases respectively, with 17 bases between them. CDR1 is MDHEN and CDR2 is SYDVKM in the germline V gene. CDR3 DNA sequence: TGTGCCAGCAGTCCGACAGGCGGTTTTGGCACTGAAGCTTTCTTT. Protein: CASSPTGGFGTEAFF. Full variable domain (remainder filled in from reference TRBV28 and TRBJ1-1): DVKVTQSSRYLVKRTGEKVFLECVQDMDHENMFWYRQDPGLGLRLIYFSYDVKMKEKGDIPEGYSVSREKKERFSLILESASTNQTSMYLCASSPTGGFGTEAFFGQGTRLTVV.

CDR3: CASRTGGGGEKLFF. In nucleotides, the CDR3 is TGTGCCAGCAGAACAGGGGGGGGTGGTGAAAAACTGTTTTTT. The chain carries TRBV28 and TRBJ1-4; 8 bases fit TRBD1. Germline V gene lookup returns CDR1 MDHEN and CDR2 SYDVKM. This CDR3 is built from 14 residues. The ends lost 6 bases at V and 7 bases at J; junction bases unmatched: 7. Supplemented by reference TRBV28 and TRBJ1-4, the full variable domain reads DVKVTQSSRYLVKRTGEKVFLECVQDMDHENMFWYRQDPGLGLRLIYFSYDVKMKEKGDIPEGYSVSREKKERFSLILESASTNQTSMYLCASRTGGGGEKLFFGSGTQLSVL.

This chain connects TRBV9 to TRBJ1-4; 8 positions match TRBD1. The germline gives CDR1 SGDLS, CDR2 YYNGEE. The CDR3 totals 15 residues. V trimming: 4 bases; J trimming: 1 base; junction bases outside the gene matches: 3. CDR3 sequence reads: CASSPRGRTNEKLFF. CDR3 in DNA: TGTGCCAGCAGCCCCAGGGGGCGAACTAATGAAAAACTGTTTTTT.

A single count supports this clone. The V call is TRBV6-5, the J call TRBJ1-2, with D possibly TRBD1 on 6 matching bases. V was clipped by 6 bases and J by 4 bases, with 12 bases between them. This CDR3 has 13 residues. Germline loops: CDR1 MNHEY, CDR2 SVGAGI. This CDR3 is CASSREQGYGYTF. The CDR3 coding sequence is TGTGCCAGCAGCCGCGAACAGGGCTATGGCTACACCTTC.

This chain connects TRBV6-5 to TRBJ2-7, with 7 nucleotides matching TRBD1. V gave up 3 bases and J gave up 2 bases; unmatched junction bases: 7. This CDR3 region has 15 residues. The germline gives CDR1 MNHEY, CDR2 SVGAGI. CDR3 amino acids: CASSYNRRGTYEQYF. The DNA for the CDR3 is TGTGCCAGCAGTTATAATCGCAGGGGGACCTACGAGCAGTACTTC.

This clone was detected once. The rearrangement uses TRBV6-5 and TRBJ2-3, with TRBD1 as a possible D gene (5 bases). Looked up from germline, CDR1 is MNHEY and CDR2 is SVGAGI. Deletions cut 6 bases from V and 2 bases from J, with 12 bases between. This CDR3 is built from 14 residues. CDR3 bases: TGTGCCAGCAGGGGGCAGGCGTTCACAGATACGCAGTATTTT. Encoded protein: CASRGQAFTDTQYF.

This chain links TRBV6-1 with TRBJ1-1; TRBD1 aligns across 7 bases. The V gene end was trimmed by 2 bases and the J gene end by 1 base; junction bases not matched to a gene: 7. CDR1 and CDR2 (germline): MNHNS, SASEGT. This CDR3 contains 16 residues. In DNA, the CDR3 is TGTGCCAGCAGTGAACCCTACAGGGGTCCGAACACTGAAGCTTTCTTT. It specifies CASSEPYRGPNTEAFF.

This clone was detected only once. One end of the junction is discordant with germline, which a read error may explain. V usage is TRBV7-2 and J usage is TRBJ2-4, with 10 bases that match TRBD2. Germline CDR1 and CDR2: SGHTA and FQGNSA. CDR3 length: 13 amino acids. The CDR3 DNA sequence: TGTGCCAGCAGCTTAGAGGCGGGACTAGCGAGGGCCTTC. This encodes CASSLEAGLARAF. The variable domain in full, with the rest retrieved from reference TRBV7-2 and TRBJ2-4, is GAGVSQSPSNKVTEKGKDVELRCDPISGHTALYWYRQSLGQGLEFLIYFQGNSAPDKSGLPSDRFSAERTGGSVSTLTIQRTQQEDSAVYLCASSLEAGLARAFGAGTRLSVL.